The present TCR beta chain was sequenced within a study of T cell clonotyping in hematopoietic cell transplantation. Whole-study results and caveats: At the given depth, recipient repertoires were over 95% de novo clonotypes.

As concerns this clone: What it recognizes is unknown.

The CDR3 contains 13 residues. With 10 bases clipped from V and 1 base from J, the junction kept 6 bases outside the gene matches. Germline CDR1 reads SGHRS; CDR2 reads YFSETQ. Samples: about 28 days before transplant, then days 30, 100 and 180 after. Assay: immunoSEQ multiplex PCR; the TCRdb copy retains only in-frame clones and omits some. The table includes 7,900 or so clones, 89% detected once. The chain is built from TRBV5-1 and TRBJ2-7, with TRBD1 matching over 9 bases. This sequence was found in a female patient aged 45 to 65 who had an allogeneic stem cell transplant from an unrelated donor, so the T cells may come from the graft donor. Some clones in this sample may be carry-over from other donors' samples. The material was PBMCs, obtained 30 days after allogeneic stem cell transplant. The CDR3 DNA follows: TGCGCCTGCGCCGGGACAGGGTCCTACGAGCAGTACTTC. Encoded protein: CACAGTGSYEQYF.